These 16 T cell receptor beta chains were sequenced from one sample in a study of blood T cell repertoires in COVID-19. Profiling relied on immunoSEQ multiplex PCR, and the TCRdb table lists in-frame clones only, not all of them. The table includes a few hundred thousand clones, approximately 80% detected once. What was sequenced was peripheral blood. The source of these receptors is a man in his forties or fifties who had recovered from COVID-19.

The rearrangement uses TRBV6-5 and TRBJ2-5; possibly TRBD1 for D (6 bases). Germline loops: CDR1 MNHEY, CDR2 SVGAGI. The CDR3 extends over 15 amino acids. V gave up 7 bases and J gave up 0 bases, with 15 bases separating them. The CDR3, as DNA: TGTGCCAGCAACCCAGGGGTGGGGTACCAAGAGACCCAGTACTTC. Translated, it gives CASNPGVGYQETQYF.

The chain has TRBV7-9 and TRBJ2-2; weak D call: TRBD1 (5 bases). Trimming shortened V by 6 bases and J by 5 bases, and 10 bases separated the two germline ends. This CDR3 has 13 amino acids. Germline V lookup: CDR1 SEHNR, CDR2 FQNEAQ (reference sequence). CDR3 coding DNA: TGTGCCAGCAGTTCTCGACAGACCGGGGAGCTGTTTTTT. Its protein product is CASSSRQTGELFF.

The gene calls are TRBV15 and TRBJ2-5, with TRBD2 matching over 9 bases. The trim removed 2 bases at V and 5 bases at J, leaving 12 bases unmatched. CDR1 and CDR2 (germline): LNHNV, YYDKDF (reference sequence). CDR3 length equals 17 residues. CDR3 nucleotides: TGTGCCACCAGCAGATTCCCTTTGGCGGGAGGGAGGGAGACCCAGTACTTC. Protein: CATSRFPLAGGRETQYF.

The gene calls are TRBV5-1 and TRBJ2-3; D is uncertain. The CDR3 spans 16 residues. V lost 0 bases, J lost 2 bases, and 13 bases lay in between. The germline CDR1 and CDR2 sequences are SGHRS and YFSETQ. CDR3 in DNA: TGCGCCAGCAGCTTGGGTCCTAGAAGTTACACAGATACGCAGTATTTT. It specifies CASSLGPRSYTDTQYF.

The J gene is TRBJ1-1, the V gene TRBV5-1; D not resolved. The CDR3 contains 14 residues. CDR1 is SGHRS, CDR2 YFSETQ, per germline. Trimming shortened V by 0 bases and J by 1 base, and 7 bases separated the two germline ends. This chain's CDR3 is CASSLVPGNTEAFF. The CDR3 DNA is TGCGCCAGCAGCTTGGTTCCAGGGAACACTGAAGCTTTCTTT.

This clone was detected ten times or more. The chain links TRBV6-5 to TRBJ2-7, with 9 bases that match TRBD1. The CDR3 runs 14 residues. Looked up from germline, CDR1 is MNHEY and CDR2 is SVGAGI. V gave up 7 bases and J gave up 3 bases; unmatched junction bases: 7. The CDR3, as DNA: TGTGCCAGCACTCCTGCGGGACAGGGCTACGAGCAGTACTTC. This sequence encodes CASTPAGQGYEQYF.

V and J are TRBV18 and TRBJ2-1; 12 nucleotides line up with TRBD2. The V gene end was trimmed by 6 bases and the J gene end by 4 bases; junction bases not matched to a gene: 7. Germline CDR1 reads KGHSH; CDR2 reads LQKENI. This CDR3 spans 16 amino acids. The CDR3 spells CASSLRTSGDYNEQFF. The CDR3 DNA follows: TGTGCCAGCTCCCTTCGGACTAGCGGGGATTACAATGAGCAGTTCTTC.

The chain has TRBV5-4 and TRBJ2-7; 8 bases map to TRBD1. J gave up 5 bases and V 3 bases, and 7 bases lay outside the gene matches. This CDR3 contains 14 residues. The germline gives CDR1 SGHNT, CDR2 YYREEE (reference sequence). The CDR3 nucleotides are TGTGCCAGCAGCTCTAGGACAGGGCGGAACGAGCAGTACTTC. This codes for CASSSRTGRNEQYF.

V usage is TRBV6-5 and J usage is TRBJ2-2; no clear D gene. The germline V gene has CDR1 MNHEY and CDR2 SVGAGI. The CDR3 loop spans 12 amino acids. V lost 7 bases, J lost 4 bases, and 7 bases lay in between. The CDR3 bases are TGTGCCAGCAAACAGCCCACCGGGGAGCTGTTTTTT. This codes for CASKQPTGELFF.

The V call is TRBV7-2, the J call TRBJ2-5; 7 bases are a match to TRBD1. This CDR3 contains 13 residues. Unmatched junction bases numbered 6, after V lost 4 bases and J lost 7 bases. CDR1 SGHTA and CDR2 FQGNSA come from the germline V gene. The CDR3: CASSSTGDGTQYF. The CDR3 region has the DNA TGTGCCAGCAGCTCCACAGGGGACGGGACCCAGTACTTC.

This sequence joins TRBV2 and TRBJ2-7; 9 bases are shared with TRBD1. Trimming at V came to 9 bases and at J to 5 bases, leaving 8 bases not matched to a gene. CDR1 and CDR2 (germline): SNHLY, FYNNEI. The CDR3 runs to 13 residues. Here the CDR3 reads CASQRDRDNEQYF. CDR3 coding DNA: TGTGCCAGTCAGCGGGACAGGGATAACGAGCAGTACTTC.

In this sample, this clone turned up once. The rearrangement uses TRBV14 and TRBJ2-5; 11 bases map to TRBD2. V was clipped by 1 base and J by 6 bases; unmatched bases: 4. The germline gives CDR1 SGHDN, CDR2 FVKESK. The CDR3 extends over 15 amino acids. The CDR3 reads CASSQVLAGVKTQYF. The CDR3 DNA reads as TGTGCCAGCAGCCAAGTACTAGCGGGGGTTAAGACCCAGTACTTC.

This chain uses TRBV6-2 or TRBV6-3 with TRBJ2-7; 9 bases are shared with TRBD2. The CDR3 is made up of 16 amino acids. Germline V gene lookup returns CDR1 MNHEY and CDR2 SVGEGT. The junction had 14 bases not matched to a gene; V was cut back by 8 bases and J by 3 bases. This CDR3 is CASCPVSAGGFYEQYF. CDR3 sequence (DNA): TGTGCCAGCTGCCCCGTATCGGCGGGGGGGTTCTACGAGCAGTACTTC.

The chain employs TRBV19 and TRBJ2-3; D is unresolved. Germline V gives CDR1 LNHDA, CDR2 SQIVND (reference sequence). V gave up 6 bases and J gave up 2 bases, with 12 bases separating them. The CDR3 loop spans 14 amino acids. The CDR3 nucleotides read TGTGCCAGTAGCCGCTCCAGTTTCACAGATACGCAGTATTTT. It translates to CASSRSSFTDTQYF.

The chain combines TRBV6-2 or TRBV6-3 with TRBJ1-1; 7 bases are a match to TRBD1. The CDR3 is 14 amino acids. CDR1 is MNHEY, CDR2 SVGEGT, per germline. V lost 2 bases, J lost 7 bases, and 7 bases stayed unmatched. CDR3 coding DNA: TGTGCCAGCAGTTACCGACAGGGTCATGGTGAAGCTTTCTTT. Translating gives CASSYRQGHGEAFF.

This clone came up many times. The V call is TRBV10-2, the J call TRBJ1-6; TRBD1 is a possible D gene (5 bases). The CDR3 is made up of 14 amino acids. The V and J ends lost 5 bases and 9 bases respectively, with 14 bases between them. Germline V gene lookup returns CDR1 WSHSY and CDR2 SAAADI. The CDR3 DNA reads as TGCGCCAGCAGTCCCGGGACTCGGGGTTCACCCCTCCACTTT. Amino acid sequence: CASSPGTRGSPLHF.